This TCR beta chain was observed in a study of post-analysis software for immune sequencing data. Study overall: Relapsing-remitting, secondary progressive and progressive-relapsing courses of multiple sclerosis were included.

With respect to this clonotype: What it recognizes is unknown.

Broader study findings: Patients had higher frequencies than controls of a few TRBV segments, including TRBV5-6, TRBV5-1 and TRBV20-1.

Unique molecular identifiers were carried by the TCR beta cDNA libraries. With about 0.9 to 11 million T cells as the source, hundreds of thousands of cDNA molecules resulted. MiXCR was run by TCRdb on the PCR reads, yielding one entry per CDR3 protein. The sample gives about 760,000 distinct CDR3 sequences, 30% of which show up once; roughly 0.53% is in the top ten. Trimming removed 11 bases from V and 1 base from J, with 8 bases in between. CDR1 and CDR2 from the germline V gene are ENHRY and SYGVKD. CDR3 length equals 11 residues. The TCR originated in a girl between 10 and 17 years old with multiple sclerosis. The sequenced sample consisted of blood. The J gene is TRBJ1-1, the V gene TRBV10-3; no reliable D call. The chain's CDR3 is CAARRNTEAFF. The CDR3 nucleotides read TGTGCCGCCCGGAGGAACACTGAAGCTTTCTTT.